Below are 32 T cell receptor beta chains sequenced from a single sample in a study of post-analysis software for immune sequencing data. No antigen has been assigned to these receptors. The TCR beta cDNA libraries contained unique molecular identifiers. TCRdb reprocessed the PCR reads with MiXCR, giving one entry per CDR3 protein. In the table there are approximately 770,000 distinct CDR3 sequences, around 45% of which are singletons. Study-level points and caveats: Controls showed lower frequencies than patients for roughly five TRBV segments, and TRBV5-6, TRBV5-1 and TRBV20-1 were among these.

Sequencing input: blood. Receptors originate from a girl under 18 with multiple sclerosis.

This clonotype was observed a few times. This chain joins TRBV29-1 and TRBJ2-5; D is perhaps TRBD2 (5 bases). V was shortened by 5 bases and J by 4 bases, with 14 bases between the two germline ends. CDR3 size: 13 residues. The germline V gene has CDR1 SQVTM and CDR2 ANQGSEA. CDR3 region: CSVRAGGGETQYF. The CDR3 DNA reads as TGCAGCGTTCGCGCCGGAGGCGGAGAGACCCAGTACTTC.

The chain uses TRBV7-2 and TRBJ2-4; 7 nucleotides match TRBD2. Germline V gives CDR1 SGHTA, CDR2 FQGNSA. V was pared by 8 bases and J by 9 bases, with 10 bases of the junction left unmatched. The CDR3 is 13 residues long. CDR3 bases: TGTGCCAGCGACCGGGGGGACGAGGGCATTCAGTACTTC. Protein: CASDRGDEGIQYF.

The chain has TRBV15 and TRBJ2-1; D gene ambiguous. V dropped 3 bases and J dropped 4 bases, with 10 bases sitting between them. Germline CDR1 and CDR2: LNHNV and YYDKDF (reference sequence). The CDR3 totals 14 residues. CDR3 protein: CATSRALNYNEQFF. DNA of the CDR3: TGTGCCACCAGCAGGGCGCTCAATTACAATGAGCAGTTCTTC.

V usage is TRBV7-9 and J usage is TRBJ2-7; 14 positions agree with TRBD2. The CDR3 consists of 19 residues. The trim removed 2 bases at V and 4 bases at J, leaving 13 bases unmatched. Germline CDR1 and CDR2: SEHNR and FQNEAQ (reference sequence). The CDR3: CASSLWTSGRFVGKYEQYF. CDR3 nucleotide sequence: TGTGCCAGCAGCTTATGGACTAGCGGGAGGTTCGTGGGGAAGTACGAGCAGTACTTC.

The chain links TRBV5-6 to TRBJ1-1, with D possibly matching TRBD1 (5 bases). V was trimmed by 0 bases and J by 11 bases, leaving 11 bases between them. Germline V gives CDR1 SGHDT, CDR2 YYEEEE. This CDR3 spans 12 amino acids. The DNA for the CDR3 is TGTGCCAGCAGCTTGGACCAGGGTGGGGCTTTCTTT. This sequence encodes CASSLDQGGAFF.

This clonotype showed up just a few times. The CDR3: CAIQGGAQGAFF. CDR3 coding DNA: TGTGCCATCCAAGGAGGGGCCCAAGGAGCTTTCTTT. This sequence joins TRBV6-1 and TRBJ1-1; tentative D call: TRBD1 (5 bases). CDR1 and CDR2 from the germline V gene are MNHNS and SASEGT. V lost 10 bases, J lost 10 bases, and 19 bases lay in between. This CDR3 has 12 amino acids.

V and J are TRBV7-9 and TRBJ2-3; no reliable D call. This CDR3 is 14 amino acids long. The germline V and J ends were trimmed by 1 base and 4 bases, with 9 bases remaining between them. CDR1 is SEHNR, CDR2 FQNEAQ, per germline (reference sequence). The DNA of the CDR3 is TGTGCCAGCAGCTTAGGTGTCCGGCCAGATACGCAGTATTTT. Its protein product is CASSLGVRPDTQYF.

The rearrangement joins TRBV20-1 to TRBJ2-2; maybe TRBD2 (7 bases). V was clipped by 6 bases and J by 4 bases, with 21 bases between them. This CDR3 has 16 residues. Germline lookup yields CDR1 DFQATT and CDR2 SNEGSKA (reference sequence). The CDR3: CSALTPGRGGTGELFF. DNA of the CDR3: TGCAGTGCCCTAACCCCGGGGAGGGGGGGCACCGGGGAGCTGTTTTTT.

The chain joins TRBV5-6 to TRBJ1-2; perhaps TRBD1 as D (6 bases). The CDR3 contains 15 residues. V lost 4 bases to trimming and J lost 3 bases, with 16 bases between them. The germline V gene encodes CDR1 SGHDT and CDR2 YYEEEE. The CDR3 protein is CASSEQGKVDYGYTF. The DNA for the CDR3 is TGTGCCAGCAGCGAACAGGGAAAGGTTGACTATGGCTACACCTTC.

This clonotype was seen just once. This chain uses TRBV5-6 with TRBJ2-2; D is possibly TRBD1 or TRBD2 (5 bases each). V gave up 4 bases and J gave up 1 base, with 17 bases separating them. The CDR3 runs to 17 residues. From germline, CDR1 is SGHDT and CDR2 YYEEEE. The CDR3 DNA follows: TGTGCCAGCAGCCCCGAGCCCGGGACCGAGAACACCGGGGAGCTGTTTTTT. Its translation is CASSPEPGTENTGELFF.

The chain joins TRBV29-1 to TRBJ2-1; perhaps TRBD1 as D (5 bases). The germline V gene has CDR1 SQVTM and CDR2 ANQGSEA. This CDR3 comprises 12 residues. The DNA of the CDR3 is TGCAGTTCCAGGGCCTCCGACGGTGAGCAGTTCTTC. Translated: CSSRASDGEQFF.

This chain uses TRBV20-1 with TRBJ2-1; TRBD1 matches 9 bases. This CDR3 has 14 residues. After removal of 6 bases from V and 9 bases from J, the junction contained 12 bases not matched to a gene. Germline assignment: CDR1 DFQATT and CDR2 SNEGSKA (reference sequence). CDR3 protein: CSALPDRGGIEQFF. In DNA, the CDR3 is TGCAGTGCCCTCCCCGACAGGGGGGGGATTGAGCAGTTCTTC.

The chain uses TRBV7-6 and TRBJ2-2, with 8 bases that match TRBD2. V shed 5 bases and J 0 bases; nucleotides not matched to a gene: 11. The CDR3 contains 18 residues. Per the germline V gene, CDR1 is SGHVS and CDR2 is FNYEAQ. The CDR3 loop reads CASSPRLGLGTNTGELFF. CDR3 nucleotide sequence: TGTGCCAGCAGCCCGCGATTGGGACTAGGCACGAACACCGGGGAGCTGTTTTTT.

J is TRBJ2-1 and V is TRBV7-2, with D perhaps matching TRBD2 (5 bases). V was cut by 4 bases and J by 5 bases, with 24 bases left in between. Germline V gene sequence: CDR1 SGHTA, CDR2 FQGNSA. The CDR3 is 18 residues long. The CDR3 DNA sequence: TGTGCCAGCAGCTCTTACCTCCGACCAGCGGCATTAAACAATGAGCAGTTCTTC. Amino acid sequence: CASSSYLRPAALNNEQFF.

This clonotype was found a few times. CDR3 in DNA: TGTGCCAGCAGTCTAGCGGGAGGGTGGCCAGATACGCAGTATTTT. This encodes CASSLAGGWPDTQYF. The chain is built from TRBV6-6 and TRBJ2-3; 12 bases match TRBD2. This CDR3 has 15 amino acids. In germline, CDR1 is MNHNY, CDR2 SVGAGI (reference sequence). With V trimmed by 5 bases and J by 4 bases, 4 bases remained unmatched.

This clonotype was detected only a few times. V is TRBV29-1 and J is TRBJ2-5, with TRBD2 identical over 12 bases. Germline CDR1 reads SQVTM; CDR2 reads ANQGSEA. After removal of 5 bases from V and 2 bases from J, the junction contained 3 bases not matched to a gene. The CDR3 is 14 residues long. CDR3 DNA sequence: TGCAGCGTTACCGGACTAGCGGGGCAAGAGACCCAGTACTTC. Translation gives CSVTGLAGQETQYF.

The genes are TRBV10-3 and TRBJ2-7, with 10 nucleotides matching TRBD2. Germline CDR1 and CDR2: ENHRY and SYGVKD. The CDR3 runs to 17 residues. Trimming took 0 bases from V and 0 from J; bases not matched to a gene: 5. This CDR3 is CAISESLAGPSSYEQYF. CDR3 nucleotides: TGTGCCATCAGTGAGTCACTAGCGGGACCCTCCTCCTACGAGCAGTACTTC.

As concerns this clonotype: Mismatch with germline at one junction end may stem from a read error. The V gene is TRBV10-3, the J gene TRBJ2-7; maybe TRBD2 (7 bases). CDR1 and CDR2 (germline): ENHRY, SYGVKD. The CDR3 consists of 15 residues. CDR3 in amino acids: CTIRGAGEGSYEQYF. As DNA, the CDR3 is TGTACCATCCGGGGGGCAGGGGAGGGCTCCTACGAGCAGTACTTC.

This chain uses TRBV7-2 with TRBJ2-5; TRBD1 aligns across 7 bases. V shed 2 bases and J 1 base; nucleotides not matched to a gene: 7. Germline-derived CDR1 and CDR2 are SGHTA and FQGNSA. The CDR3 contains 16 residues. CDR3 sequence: CASSLSQGVGQETQYF. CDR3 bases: TGTGCCAGCAGCTTAAGCCAGGGGGTCGGCCAAGAGACCCAGTACTTC.

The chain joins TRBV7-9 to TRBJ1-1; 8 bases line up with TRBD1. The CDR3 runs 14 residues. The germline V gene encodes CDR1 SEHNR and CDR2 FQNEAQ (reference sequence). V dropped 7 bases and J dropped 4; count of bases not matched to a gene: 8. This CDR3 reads CASTPDRGSTEAFF. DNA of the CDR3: TGTGCCAGCACCCCAGACAGGGGAAGCACTGAAGCTTTCTTT.

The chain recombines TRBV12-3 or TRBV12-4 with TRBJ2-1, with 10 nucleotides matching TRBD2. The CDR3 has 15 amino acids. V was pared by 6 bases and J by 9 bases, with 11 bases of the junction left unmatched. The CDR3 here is CASRKPGLALGEQFF. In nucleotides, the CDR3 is TGTGCCAGCAGGAAACCGGGACTAGCGCTAGGTGAGCAGTTCTTC.

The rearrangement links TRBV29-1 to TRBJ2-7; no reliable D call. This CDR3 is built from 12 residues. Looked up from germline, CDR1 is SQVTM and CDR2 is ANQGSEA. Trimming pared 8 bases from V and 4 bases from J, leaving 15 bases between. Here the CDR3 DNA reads TGCAGCCTCCTGACCCCGGCGTACGAGCAGTACTTC. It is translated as CSLLTPAYEQYF.

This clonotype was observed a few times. The CDR3 loop is CASSLAIGGTVSDEQYF. Written as DNA, the CDR3 is TGCGCCAGCAGCTTGGCAATTGGGGGGACTGTGAGCGACGAGCAGTACTTC. J is TRBJ2-7 and V is TRBV5-1; possibly TRBD2 for D (6 bases). The CDR3 spans 17 residues. The V gene lost 0 bases and the J gene lost 5 bases, with 21 bases spanning the gap. Germline CDR1 is SGHRS and CDR2 is YFSETQ. The full variable domain, completed using reference TRBV5-1 and TRBJ2-7, is KAGVTQTPRYLIKTRGQQVTLSCSPISGHRSVSWYQQTPGQGLQFLFEYFSETQRNKGNFPGRFSGRQFSNSRSEMNVSTLELGDSALYLCASSLAIGGTVSDEQYFGPGTRLTVT.

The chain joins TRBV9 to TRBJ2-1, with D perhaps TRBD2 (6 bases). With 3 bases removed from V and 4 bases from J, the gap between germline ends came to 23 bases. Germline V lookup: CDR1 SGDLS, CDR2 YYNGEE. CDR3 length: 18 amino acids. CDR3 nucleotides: TGTGCCAGCAGCGGAGACCCGGGACTCAAAGAACGGTACAATGAGCAGTTCTTC. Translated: CASSGDPGLKERYNEQFF.

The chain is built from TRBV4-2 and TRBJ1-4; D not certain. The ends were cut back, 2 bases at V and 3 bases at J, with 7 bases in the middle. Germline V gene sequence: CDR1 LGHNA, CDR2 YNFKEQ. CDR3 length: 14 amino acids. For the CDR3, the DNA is TGTGCCAGCAGCCAACGTCCAGCTAATGAAAAACTGTTTTTT. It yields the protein CASSQRPANEKLFF.

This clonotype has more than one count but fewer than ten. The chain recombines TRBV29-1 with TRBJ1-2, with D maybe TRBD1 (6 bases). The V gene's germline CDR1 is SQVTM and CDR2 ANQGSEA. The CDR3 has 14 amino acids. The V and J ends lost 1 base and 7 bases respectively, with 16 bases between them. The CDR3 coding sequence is TGCAGCGTTGAAGTTGGGGGGGCGATGAGTGGCTACACCTTC. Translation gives CSVEVGGAMSGYTF.

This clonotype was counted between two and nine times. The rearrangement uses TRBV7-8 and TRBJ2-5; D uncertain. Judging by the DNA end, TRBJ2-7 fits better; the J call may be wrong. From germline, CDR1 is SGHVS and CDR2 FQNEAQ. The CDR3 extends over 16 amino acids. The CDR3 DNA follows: TGTGCCAGCAGCTTTATCCCTAGTCCCCTCTCCTACGAGCAGTACTTC. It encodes CASSFIPSPLSYEQYF.

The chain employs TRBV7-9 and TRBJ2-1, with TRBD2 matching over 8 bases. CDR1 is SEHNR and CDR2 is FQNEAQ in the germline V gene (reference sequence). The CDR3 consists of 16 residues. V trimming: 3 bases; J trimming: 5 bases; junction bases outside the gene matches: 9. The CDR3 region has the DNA TGTGCCAGCAGCTTGGGTTTAGCGGGAACTCACAATGAGCAGTTCTTC. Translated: CASSLGLAGTHNEQFF. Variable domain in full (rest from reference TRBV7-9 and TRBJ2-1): DTGVSQNPRHKITKRGQNVTFRCDPISEHNRLYWYRQTLGQGPEFLTYFQNEAQLEKSRLLSDRFSAERPKGSFSTLEIQRTEQGDSAMYLCASSLGLAGTHNEQFFGPGTRLTVL.

CDR3 protein: CASSSGLAGGGTDTQYF. The CDR3 DNA follows: TGTGCCAGCAGTTCCGGACTAGCGGGAGGGGGCACAGATACGCAGTATTTT. This chain links TRBV28 with TRBJ2-3, with 15 bases identical to TRBD2. The germline V gene encodes CDR1 MDHEN and CDR2 SYDVKM. Germline trimming cut 4 bases from V and 1 base from J; bases unmatched to any gene: 3. The CDR3 is 17 residues long. Supplemented by reference TRBV28 and TRBJ2-3, the full variable domain reads DVKVTQSSRYLVKRTGEKVFLECVQDMDHENMFWYRQDPGLGLRLIYFSYDVKMKEKGDIPEGYSVSREKKERFSLILESASTNQTSMYLCASSSGLAGGGTDTQYFGPGTRLTVL.

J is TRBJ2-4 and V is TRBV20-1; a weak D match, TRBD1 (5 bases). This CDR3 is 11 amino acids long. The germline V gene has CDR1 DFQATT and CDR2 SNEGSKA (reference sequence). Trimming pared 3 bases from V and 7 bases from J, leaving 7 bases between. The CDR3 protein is CSARPGNIQYF. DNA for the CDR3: TGCAGTGCTAGGCCAGGGAACATTCAGTACTTC.

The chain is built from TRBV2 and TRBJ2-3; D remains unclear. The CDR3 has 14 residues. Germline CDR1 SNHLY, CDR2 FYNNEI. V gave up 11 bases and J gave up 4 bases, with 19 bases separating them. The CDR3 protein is CASPAPQAPDTQYF. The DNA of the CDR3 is TGTGCCTCCCCGGCCCCTCAGGCCCCAGATACGCAGTATTTT.

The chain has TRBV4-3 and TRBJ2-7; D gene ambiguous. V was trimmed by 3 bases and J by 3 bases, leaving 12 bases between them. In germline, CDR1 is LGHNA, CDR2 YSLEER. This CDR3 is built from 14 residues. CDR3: CASSQVITHYEQYF. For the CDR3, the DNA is TGCGCCAGCAGCCAGGTCATCACCCACTACGAGCAGTACTTC.